The 4 T cell receptor beta chains presented below share a single source sample, sequenced in a study of long-term antiretroviral therapy in people with HIV. Samples were assayed with immunoSEQ v3.0 at survey level. TCRdb's copy holds only in-frame clones and misses some; the assay was immunoSEQ multiplex PCR. The sample gives about 48,000 clones, roughly 80% of which show up once; under 3.5% is in the top ten. The sequencing here drew on unsorted PBMCs, taken 0.8 years after starting antiretroviral therapy. These receptors all come from a woman younger than 30 with HIV.

This clone has only one observation. This chain connects TRBV10-3 to TRBJ2-1; 7 bases align to TRBD2. The CDR3 runs to 15 residues. V lost 7 bases and J lost 6; bases outside the gene matches: 12. From germline, CDR1 is ENHRY and CDR2 SYGVKD. The CDR3 coding sequence is TGTGCCATCAAGGCTGGGCTAGCGGAGGCCAATGAGCAGTTCTTC. It is translated as CAIKAGLAEANEQFF.

This clone appeared a few times. The rearrangement uses TRBV5-4 and TRBJ2-7, with TRBD2 matching 12 bases. The V gene end was trimmed by 4 bases and the J gene end by 3 bases; junction bases not matched to a gene: 5. In germline, CDR1 is SGHNT, CDR2 YYREEE (reference sequence). The length of the CDR3 is 15 residues. The CDR3 bases are TGTGCCAGCAGCCCTAAGACTAGCGGGAGCTACGAGCAGTACTTC. It codes for CASSPKTSGSYEQYF.

The rearrangement links TRBV28 to TRBJ2-6, with unresolved D. Germline CDR1 MDHEN, CDR2 SYDVKM. This CDR3 comprises 14 residues. Trimming took 5 bases from V and 3 from J, leaving 8 bases between them. The CDR3 DNA reads TGTGCCAGCAGTCCACAGAGTGGGGCCAACGTCCTGACTTTC. Translated, it gives CASSPQSGANVLTF.

The V gene is TRBV27, the J gene TRBJ2-1, with D hard to call. The CDR3 loop spans 14 amino acids. V was pared by 4 bases and J by 4 bases, with 11 bases between. Germline CDR1 is MNHEY and CDR2 is SMNVEV (reference sequence). Here the CDR3 reads CASSSPGPYNEQFF. In DNA, the CDR3 is TGTGCCAGCAGTTCCCCCGGGCCTTACAATGAGCAGTTCTTC.